This T cell receptor (beta chain) was retrieved from a study of cytomegalovirus exposure and HLA in healthy donors. Study-wide results and caveats: A later analysis found most CMV-associated TCR beta chains apparently HLA-restricted. Relative to the approximately 700-donor mean, N-insertions were reportedly fewer in an Asian-associated ancestry cluster in a later analysis.

The ends were cut back, 6 bases at V and 10 bases at J, with 21 bases in the middle. CDR3 length: 14 amino acids. Germline CDR1 is MGHDK and CDR2 is SYGVNS. PCR employed 60 Vbeta and 13 Jbeta primers. Under the authors' procedure: In a later analysis, around 10 million of 83 million or so unique beta chains occurred in at least two donors. Libraries were prepared by immunoSEQ multiplex PCR; TCRdb keeps only in-frame clonotypes and omits some of them. That table supplies the V and J calls and clone size; D and trimming were determined from the DNA. This table has fewer than 200,000 clones, 65% to 85% appearing once. In regard to this clone: Its antigen is still unknown.

This cohort consisted of healthy bone marrow donors. V gene TRBV25-1 combines with J gene TRBJ1-1; D gene uncertain. Input material: PBMCs. This TCR was sampled from a woman aged 45-60 years in good health and CMV-seropositive. CDR3 sequence reads: CASSPIGGPGGAFF. Here the CDR3 DNA reads TGTGCCAGCAGCCCCATTGGAGGCCCCGGTGGAGCTTTCTTT.